This T cell receptor (beta chain) was captured by sequencing in a study of OX40 agonist ivuxolimab in advanced cancers. Overall study: The dose-escalation cohort had hepatocellular carcinoma, melanoma, renal cell or head and neck cancer. Having had anti-PD-1, anti-PD-L1 or anti-CTLA-4 therapy before was allowed, and approximately 40% had some. Study-wide results and caveats: Clones of CD4+ and CD8+ blood T cells grew by week 6 at doses of 0.1 to 3.0 mg/kg. Specificity for antigen went undetermined in the expanded peripheral T cells.

Sequenced by immunoSEQ multiplex PCR; TCRdb stores in-frame clones only, minus some. The data contain around 69,000 clones, 85% to 90% of them singletons. Only a few counts were recorded for this clone. Its antigen remains unknown. Losses at the gene ends were 6 bases for V and 6 bases for J; bases not matched to a gene: 15. Germline CDR1 LNHDA, CDR2 SQIVND (reference sequence). The CDR3 length is 16 residues. The source was CD4+ or CD8+ T cells sorted from blood, collected in a trial of the OX40 agonist ivuxolimab. The rearrangement joins TRBV19 to TRBJ2-3; 7 bases are shared with TRBD1. The sequence was obtained from an adult with an advanced solid tumor such as melanoma, head and neck, liver or kidney cancer. This CDR3 reads CASSPRRQGTSDTQYF. The CDR3 DNA is TGTGCCAGTAGCCCGCGGCGACAGGGAACCTCCGATACGCAGTATTTT.